This T cell receptor (beta chain) was recorded in a study of T cell changes during pregnancy in multiple sclerosis. Sequenced by immunoSEQ multiplex PCR; TCRdb stores in-frame clones only, minus some. Seen here are about 20,000 clones, about 88% observed once, and the top ten hold 20%. From germline, CDR1 is SGHRS and CDR2 YFSETQ. V shed 4 bases and J 8 bases; nucleotides not matched to a gene: 13. CDR3 length: 16 amino acids. The sample consisted of CD8+ T cells from peripheral blood mononuclear cells, taken after pregnancy. The rearrangement links TRBV5-1 to TRBJ1-4; 8 positions match TRBD1. This TCR was recovered from a female donor in good health, enrolled as a control in a pregnancy study. CDR3 bases: TGCGCCAGCAGCGGGGAGGAACAGGGGGTTCGGGAAAAACTGTTTTTT. Its protein product is CASSGEEQGVREKLFF.